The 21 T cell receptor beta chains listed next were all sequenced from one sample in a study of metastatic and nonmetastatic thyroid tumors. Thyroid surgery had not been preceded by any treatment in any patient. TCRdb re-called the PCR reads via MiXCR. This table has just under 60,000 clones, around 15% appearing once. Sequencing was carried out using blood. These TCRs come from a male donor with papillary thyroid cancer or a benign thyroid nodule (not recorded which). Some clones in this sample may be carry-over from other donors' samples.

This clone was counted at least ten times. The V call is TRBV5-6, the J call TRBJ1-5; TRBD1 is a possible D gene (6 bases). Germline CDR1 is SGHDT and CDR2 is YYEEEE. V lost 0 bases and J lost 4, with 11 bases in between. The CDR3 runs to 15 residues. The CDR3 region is CASSLGGGPNQPQHF. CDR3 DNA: TGTGCCAGCAGCTTGGGTGGGGGGCCGAATCAGCCCCAGCATTTT.

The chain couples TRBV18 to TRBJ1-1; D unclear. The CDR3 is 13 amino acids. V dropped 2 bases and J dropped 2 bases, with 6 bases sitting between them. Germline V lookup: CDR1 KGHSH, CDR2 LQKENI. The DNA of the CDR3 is TGTGCCAGCTCACCAAACAGAAACACTGAAGCTTTCTTT. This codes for CASSPNRNTEAFF. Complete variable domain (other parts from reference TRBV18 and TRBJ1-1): NAGVMQNPRHLVRRRGQEARLRCSPMKGHSHVYWYRQLPEEGLKFMVYLQKENIIDESGMPKERFSAEFPKEGPSILRIQQVVRGDSAAYFCASSPNRNTEAFFGQGTRLTVV.

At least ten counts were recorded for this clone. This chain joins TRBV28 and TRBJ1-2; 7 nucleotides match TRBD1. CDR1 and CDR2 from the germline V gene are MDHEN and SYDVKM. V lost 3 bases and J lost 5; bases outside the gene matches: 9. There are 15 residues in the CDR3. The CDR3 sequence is CASSFGDRGGYGYTF. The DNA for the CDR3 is TGTGCCAGCAGTTTTGGGGACAGAGGGGGGTATGGCTACACCTTC.

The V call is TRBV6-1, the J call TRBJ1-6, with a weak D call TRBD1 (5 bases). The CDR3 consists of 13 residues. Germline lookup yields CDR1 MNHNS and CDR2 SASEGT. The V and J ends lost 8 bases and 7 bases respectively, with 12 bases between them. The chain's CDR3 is CASGARGNSPLHF. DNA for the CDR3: TGTGCCAGCGGGGCAAGGGGAAATTCACCCCTCCACTTT.

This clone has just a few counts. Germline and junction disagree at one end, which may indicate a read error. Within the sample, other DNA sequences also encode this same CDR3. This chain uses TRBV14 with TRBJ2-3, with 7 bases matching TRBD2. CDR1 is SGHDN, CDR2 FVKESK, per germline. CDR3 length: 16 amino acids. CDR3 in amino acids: CASSRPRTGGTDTQYF. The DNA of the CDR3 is TGTGCCAGTAGCCGTCCACGAACGGGGGGTACAGATACGCAGTATTTT.

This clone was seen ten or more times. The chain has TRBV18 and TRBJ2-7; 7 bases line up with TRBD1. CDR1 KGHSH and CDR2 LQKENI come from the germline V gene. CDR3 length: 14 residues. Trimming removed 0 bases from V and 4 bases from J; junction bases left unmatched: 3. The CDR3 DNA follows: TGTGCCAGCTCACCACCGGGACAGCCGTACGAGCAGTACGTC. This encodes CASSPPGQPYEQYV.

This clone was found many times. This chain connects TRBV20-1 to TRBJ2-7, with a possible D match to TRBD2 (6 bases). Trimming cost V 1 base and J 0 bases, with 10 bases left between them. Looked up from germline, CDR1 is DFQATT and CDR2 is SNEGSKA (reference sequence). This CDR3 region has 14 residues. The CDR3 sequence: CSARGGRSSYEQYV. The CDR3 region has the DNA TGCAGTGCTAGAGGTGGGAGGAGCTCCTACGAGCAGTACGTC.

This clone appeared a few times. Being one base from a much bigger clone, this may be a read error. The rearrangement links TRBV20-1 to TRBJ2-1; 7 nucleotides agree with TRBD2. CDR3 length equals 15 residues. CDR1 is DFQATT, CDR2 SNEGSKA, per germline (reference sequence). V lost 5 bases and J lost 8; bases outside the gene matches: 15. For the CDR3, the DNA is TGCAGTGCTGGACCCTTCGGAGCGGGAAGCTATGAGCAGTTCTTC. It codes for CSAGPFGAGSYEQFF.

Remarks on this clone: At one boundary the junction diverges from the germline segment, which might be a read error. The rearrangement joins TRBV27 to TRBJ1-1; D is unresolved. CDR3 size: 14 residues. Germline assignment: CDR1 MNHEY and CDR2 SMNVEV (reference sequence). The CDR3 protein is CAGSLRRGNTEAFF. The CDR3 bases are TGTGCCGGCAGTTTAAGAAGAGGGAACACTGAAGCTTTCTTT.

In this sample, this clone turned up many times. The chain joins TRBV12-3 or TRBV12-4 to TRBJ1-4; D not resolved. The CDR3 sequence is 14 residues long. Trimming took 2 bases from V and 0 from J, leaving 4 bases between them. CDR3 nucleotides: TGTGCCAGCAGTTTAAGTGCAACTAATGAAAAACTGTTTTTT. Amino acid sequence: CASSLSATNEKLFF.

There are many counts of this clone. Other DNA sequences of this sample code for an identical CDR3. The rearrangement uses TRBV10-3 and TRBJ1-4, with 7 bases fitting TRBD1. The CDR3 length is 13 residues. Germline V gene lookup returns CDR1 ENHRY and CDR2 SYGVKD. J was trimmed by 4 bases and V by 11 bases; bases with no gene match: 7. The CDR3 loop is CASCRDSNEKLFF. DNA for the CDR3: TGTGCCTCGTGCCGGGACAGTAATGAAAAACTGTTTTTT.

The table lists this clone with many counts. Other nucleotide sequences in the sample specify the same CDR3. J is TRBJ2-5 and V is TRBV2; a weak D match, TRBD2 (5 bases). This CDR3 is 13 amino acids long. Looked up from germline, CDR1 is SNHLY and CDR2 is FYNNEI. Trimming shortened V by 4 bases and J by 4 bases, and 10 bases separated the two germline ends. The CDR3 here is CASSVLAGETQYF. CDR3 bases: TGTGCCAGCAGTGTGCTAGCAGGAGAGACCCAGTACTTC. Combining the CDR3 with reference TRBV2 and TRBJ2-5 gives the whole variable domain EPEVTQTPSHQVTQMGQEVILRCVPISNHLYFYWYRQILGQKVEFLVSFYNNEISEKSEIFDDQFSVERPDGSNFTLKIRSTKLEDSAMYFCASSVLAGETQYFGPGTRLLVL.

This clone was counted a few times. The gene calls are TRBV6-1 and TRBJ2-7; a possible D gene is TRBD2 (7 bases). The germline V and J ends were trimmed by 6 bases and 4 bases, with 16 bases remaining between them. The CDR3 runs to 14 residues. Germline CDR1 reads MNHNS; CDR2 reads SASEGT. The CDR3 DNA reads TGTGCCAGCAGAGTGGGAGGGGGGAATTACGAGCAGTACTTC. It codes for CASRVGGGNYEQYF.

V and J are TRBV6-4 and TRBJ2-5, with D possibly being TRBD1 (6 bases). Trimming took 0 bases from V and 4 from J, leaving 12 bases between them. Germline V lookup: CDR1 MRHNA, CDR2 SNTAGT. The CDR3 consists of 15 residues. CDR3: CASSDSRGSPETQYF. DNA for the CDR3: TGTGCCAGCAGTGACTCGAGGGGGAGCCCAGAGACCCAGTACTTC.

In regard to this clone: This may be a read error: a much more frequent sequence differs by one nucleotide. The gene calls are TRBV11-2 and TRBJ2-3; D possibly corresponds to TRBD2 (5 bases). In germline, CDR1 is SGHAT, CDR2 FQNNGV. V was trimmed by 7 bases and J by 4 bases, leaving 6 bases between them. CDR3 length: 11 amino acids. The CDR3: CASIGADTQYF. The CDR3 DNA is TGTGCCAGCATCGGGGCAGATACGCAGTATTTT.

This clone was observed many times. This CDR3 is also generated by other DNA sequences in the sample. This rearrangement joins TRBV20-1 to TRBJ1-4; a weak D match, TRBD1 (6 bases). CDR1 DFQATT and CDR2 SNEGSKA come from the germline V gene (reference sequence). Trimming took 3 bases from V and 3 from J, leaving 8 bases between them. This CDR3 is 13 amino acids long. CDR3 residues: CSARRGSNEKLFF. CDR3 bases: TGCAGTGCTAGGAGGGGGTCTAATGAAAAACTGTTTTTT.

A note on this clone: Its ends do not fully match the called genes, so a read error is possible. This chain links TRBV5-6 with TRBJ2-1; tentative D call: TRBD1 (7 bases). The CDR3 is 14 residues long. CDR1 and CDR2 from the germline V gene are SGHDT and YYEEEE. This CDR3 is CSSTYDREANEQFF. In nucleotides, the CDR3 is TGTTCCAGCACCTACGACAGGGAGGCCAATGAGCAGTTCTTC.

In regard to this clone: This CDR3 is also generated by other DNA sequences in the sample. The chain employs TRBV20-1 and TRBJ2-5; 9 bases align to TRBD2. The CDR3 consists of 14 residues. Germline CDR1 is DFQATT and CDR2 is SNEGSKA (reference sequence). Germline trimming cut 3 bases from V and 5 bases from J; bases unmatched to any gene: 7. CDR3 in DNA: TGCAGTGCTAGGGGGACTAGCTCTGGGGAGACCCAGTACTTC. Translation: CSARGTSSGETQYF.

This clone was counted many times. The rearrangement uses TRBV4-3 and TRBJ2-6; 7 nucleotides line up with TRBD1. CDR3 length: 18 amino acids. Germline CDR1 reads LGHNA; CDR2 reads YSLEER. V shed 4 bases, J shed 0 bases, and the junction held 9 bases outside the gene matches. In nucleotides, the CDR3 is TGCGCCAGCAGCCCAGACAGGGTGGGTCTCTCTGGGGCCAACGTCCTGACTTTC. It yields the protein CASSPDRVGLSGANVLTF.

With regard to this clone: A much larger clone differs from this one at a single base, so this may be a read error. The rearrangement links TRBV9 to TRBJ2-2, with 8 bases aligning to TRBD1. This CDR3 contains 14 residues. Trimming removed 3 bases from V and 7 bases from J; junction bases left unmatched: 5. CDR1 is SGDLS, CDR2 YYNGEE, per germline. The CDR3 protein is CASSDTGGIGELFF. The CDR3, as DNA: TGTGCCAGCAGCGATACAGGGGGGATCGGGGAGCTGTTTTTT.

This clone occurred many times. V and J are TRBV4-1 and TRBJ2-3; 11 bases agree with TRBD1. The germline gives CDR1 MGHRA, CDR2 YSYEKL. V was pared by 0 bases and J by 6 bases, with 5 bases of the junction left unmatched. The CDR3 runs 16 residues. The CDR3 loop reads CASSQDWGQGGDTQYF. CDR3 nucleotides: TGCGCCAGCAGCCAAGATTGGGGACAGGGGGGGGATACGCAGTATTTT.